A single T cell receptor beta chain is shown here with its context. The specificity of this receptor is unknown. Base quality data are lacking; no much larger clone is found one base away. The V and J ends are trimmed by 0 bases and 8 bases, leaving 23 bases between them. Counted from cysteine to phenylalanine, this CDR3 has 18 amino acids. The only DNA kept is the CDR3, 54 bases in frame from the first base. The germline V gene yields LGHNA for CDR1 and YNFKEQ for CDR2. The library was made by the immunoSEQ multiplex PCR assay. For most patients, genomic DNA was isolated using the Qiagen DNeasy Blood and Tissue Kit and was shipped frozen to Adaptive Biotechnologies for TCR sequencing. High-throughput TCR-beta CDR3 sequencing of genomic DNA from most patients was performed by Adaptive Biotechnologies. The study's own analysis went as follows. TCR sequencing data for around 19 patients were retrieved from Adaptive's ImmunoSEQ software; a few other patients were processed with MiXCR and VDJtools. To correct CD4 versus CD8 sorting errors, sequences present in both subsets at a frequency ratio below 5:1 were removed. Because the origin of CDR3 nucleotide sequences shared between donor and recipient could not be assigned, those sequences were removed. To be classed as alloreactive, a clone needed at least 2-fold expansion over unstimulated cells and a minimum CFSE-low frequency of 0.002% (template counts) or 0.001% (read counts). A clone was considered mappable if detected in the sequenced pre-transplant spleen, lymph node, or MLR CFSE-low populations of the donor or recipient. Cumulative frequency of alloreactive clones was calculated as a percentage of all sequences weighted by copy number. The clones in this table, taken by TCRdb from immuneACCESS, are in-frame only. Not every clone is retained; where verified, under half of the shortfall comes from an unresolved V gene, and the cause of the rest is unknown. The DNA was the basis for D and trimming; V, J and clone size are from that table. For this sample there are 50,000 to 75,000 clones; 90% appear just once. The ten largest make up 1.5% to 2% of the sample.

This specimen belongs to a study of graft-versus-host responses after intestinal transplantation (dated by TCRdb to the early 2020s). Background on the whole study: Recipients received multivisceral, liver-intestinal, or isolated intestinal transplants. All recipients received anti-thymocyte globulin induction followed by maintenance tacrolimus and steroids for about three years. Bulk TCR-beta CDR3 sequencing was used to track graft-versus-host and host-versus-graft alloreactive T cell clones in the graft, circulation and bone marrow after intestinal transplantation. Alloreactive clones were identified by sequencing pre-transplant mixed lymphocyte reaction products and comparing these products with unstimulated pre-transplant donor and recipient T cells. A cohort of 24 intestinal transplant recipients, including one retransplant, was enrolled, and a few patients lacking pretransplant specimens were excluded. A peak of at least 4% donor T cells among recipient peripheral blood mononuclear cells was the definition used for donor T cell macrochimerism. Samples from a few later patients were sequenced in-house on an Illumina MiSeq with MiXCR processing rather than by the commercial service.

What the research found in general, with its limitations: Early after transplant, declines in HvG clones were associated with peak levels of circulating GvH clones. The conclusions were limited by the relatively low number and heterogeneity of the intestinal transplant patients. Patients with donor T cell macrochimerism had high GvH to HvG T cell clonal ratios in their allografts. GvH clones were detected in recipient bone marrow, and some of these GvH clones were observed earlier in ileal mucosa or blood, consistent with an intestinal mucosal origin.

Read against the paper, the sample's time point label means: cells obtained before transplantation from donor or recipient. CD3+CD4+ and CD3+CD8+ populations were FACS-sorted from unstimulated pre-transplant donor and recipient cells taken from spleen or lymph nodes. Source: unstimulated CD8+ T cells sorted from spleen or lymph node cells, taken before transplant. This clonotype was obtained from a human donor who was the organ donor for an intestinal transplant. This sequence uses TRBV4-2 and TRBJ1-3, with no confident D gene call. The DNA reads TGTGCCAGCAGCCAAGATGTTCGAGGCTTCCCCTCCCCGGACACCATATATTTT. The resulting protein is CASSQDVRGFPSPDTIYF.